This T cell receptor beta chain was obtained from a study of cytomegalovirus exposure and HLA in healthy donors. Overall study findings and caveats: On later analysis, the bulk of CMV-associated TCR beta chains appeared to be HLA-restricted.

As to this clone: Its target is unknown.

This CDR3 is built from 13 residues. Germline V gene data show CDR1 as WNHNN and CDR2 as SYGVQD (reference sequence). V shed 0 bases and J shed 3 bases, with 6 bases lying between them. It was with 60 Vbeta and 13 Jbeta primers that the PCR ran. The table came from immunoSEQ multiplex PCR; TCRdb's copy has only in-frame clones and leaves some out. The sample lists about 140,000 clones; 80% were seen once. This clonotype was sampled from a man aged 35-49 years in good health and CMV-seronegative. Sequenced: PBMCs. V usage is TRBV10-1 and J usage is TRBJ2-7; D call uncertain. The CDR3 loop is CASSESTGYEQYF. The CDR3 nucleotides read TGCGCCAGCAGTGAGTCGACGGGCTACGAGCAGTACTTC.